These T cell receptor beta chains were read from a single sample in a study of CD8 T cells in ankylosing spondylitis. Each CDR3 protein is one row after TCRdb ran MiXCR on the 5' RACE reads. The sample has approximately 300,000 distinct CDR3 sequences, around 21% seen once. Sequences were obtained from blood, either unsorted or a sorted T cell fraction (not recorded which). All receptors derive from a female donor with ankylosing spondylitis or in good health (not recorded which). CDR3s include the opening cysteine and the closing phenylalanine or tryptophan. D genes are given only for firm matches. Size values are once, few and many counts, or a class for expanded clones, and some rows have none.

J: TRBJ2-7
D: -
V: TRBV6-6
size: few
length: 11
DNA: TGTGCCAGCAGACAGGGACGTGAGCAGTACTTC
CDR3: CASRQGREQYF

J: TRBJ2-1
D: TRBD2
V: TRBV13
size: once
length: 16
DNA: TGTGCCAGCAGCTTAGATGCACTAGCGGCCTACAATGAGCAGTTCTTC
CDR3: CASSLDALAAYNEQFF

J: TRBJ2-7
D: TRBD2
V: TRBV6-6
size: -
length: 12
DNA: TGTGCCAGCTCCGCGGGAGGTGGCGAGCAGTACTTC
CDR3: CASSAGGGEQYF

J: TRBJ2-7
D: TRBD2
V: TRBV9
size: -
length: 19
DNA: TGTGCCAGCAGCCTGAGTGAAAGCATGAGGGAGGGTAAATCCTACGAGCAGTACTTC
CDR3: CASSLSESMREGKSYEQYF

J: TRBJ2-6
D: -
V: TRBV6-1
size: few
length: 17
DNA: TGTGCCAGCAGACAACGGGACGGATTCTCTGGGGCCAACGTCCTGACTTTC
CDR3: CASRQRDGFSGANVLTF

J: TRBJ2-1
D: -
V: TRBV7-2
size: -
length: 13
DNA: TGTGCCAGCAGCTTAGCGGGAAGGGGTGAGCAGTTCTTC
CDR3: CASSLAGRGEQFF

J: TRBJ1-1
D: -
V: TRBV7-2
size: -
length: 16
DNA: TGTGCCAGCAGTCTAGAGGGGACCCGGTGGAGCCTTGAAGCTTTCTTT
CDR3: CASSLEGTRWSLEAFF

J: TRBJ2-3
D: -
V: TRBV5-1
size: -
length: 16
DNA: TGCGCCAGCAGCTCACAGGGAAGAGGGCTGACAGATACGCAGTATTTT
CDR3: CASSSQGRGLTDTQYF

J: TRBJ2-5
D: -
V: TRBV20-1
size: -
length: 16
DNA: TGCAGTGCTACAAACCAACGAGAGCCCCTCCAAGAGACCCAGTACTTC
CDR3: CSATNQREPLQETQYF

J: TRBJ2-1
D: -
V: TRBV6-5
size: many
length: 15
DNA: TGTGCCAGCATTCCGAGTGGGGGCTCCTACAATGAGCAGTTCTTC
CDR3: CASIPSGGSYNEQFF

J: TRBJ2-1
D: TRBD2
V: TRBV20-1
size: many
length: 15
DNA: TGCAGTGCCAAGACTAGCGGGAGGTCCTACAATGAGCAGTTCTTC
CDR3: CSAKTSGRSYNEQFF

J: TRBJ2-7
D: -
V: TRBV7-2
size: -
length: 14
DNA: TGTGCCAGCAGCCCGTCAGGGTTATATTACGAGCAGTACTTC
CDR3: CASSPSGLYYEQYF

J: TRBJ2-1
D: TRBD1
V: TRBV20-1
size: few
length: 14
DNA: TGCAGTGCTATACCGGGACAGGGGAGAGATGAGCAGTTCTTC
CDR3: CSAIPGQGRDEQFF

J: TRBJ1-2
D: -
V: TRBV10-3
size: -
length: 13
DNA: TGTGCCATCAGTGGACAGGCGACATATGGCTACACCTTC
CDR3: CAISGQATYGYTF

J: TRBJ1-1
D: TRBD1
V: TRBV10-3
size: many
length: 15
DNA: TGTGCCATCACCGGGGACAGGGGACCTCAAACTGAAGCTTTCTTT
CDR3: CAITGDRGPQTEAFF

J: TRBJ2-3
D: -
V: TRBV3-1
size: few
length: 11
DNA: TGTGCCAGCAGCCAAGGGGGTGGGCAGTATTTT
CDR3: CASSQGGGQYF

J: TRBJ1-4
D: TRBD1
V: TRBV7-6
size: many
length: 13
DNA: TGTGCCAGCAGCTGGACAGGGAATGAAAAACTGTTTTTT
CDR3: CASSWTGNEKLFF

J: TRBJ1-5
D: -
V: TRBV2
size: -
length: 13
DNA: TGTGCCAGCGTCCTGGGGGGTGACCAGCCCCAGCATTTT
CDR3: CASVLGGDQPQHF

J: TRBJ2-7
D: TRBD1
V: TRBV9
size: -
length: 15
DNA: TGTGCCAGCAGCGTAGGGACAGGGGGAAGGTTTGGGCAGTACTTC
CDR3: CASSVGTGGRFGQYF

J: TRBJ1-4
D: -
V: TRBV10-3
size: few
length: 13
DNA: TGTGCCATCAGTGAGGCCATGGGGGAAAAACTGTTTTTT
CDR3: CAISEAMGEKLFF

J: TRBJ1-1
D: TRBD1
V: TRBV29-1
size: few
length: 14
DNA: TGCAGCGTTGTACAGGGGGGAGGTATAACTGAAGCTTTCTTT
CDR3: CSVVQGGGITEAFF

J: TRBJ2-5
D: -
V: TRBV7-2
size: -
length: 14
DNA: TGTGCCAGCAGCTTCCAAGGGCCGGTAGAGACCCAGTACTTC
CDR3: CASSFQGPVETQYF